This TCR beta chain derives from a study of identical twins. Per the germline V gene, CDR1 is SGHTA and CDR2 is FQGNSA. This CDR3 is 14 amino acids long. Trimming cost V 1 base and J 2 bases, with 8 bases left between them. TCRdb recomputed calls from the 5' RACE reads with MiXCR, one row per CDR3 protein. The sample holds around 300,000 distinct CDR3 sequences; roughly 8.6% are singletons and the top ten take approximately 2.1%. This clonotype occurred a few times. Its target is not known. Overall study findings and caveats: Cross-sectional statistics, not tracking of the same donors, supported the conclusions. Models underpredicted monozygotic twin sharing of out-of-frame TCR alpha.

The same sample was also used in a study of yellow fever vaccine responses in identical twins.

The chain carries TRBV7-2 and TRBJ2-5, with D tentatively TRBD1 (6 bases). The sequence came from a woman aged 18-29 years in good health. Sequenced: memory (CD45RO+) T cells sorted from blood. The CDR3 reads CASSLVGQQETQYF. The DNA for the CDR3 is TGTGCCAGCAGCTTAGTAGGACAGCAAGAGACCCAGTACTTC. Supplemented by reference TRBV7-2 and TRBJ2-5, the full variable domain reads GAGVSQSPSNKVTEKGKDVELRCDPISGHTALYWYRQSLGQGLEFLIYFQGNSAPDKSGLPSDRFSAERTGGSVSTLTIQRTQQEDSAVYLCASSLVGQQETQYFGPGTRLLVL.